This T cell receptor beta chain was sequenced for a study of cytomegalovirus exposure and HLA in healthy donors. Study outcomes and limitations: In vitro checks showed that a few CMV-associated chains really do target CMV antigens. For cytomegalovirus status, the classifier reportedly gave diagnoses with high specificity and sensitivity. Cytomegalovirus association was listed for 164 TCR beta chains.

TCRdb keeps only in-frame clones here, not all; method: immunoSEQ multiplex PCR. This table has 60,000 to 80,000 clones, around 85% appearing once. Notes on this clone: Its antigen is currently unknown.

The germline V gene has CDR1 MNHEY and CDR2 SVGAGI. The CDR3 sequence is 14 residues long. The germline V and J ends were trimmed by 5 bases and 6 bases, with 13 bases remaining between them. The sequence came from a man younger than 40 in good health and CMV-seronegative. The chain is built from TRBV6-5 and TRBJ2-2; no clear D gene. The sequencing sample was made of PBMCs. CDR3 region: CASSPPPTPGELFF. Here the CDR3 DNA reads TGTGCCAGCAGTCCTCCACCCACTCCCGGGGAGCTGTTTTTT.